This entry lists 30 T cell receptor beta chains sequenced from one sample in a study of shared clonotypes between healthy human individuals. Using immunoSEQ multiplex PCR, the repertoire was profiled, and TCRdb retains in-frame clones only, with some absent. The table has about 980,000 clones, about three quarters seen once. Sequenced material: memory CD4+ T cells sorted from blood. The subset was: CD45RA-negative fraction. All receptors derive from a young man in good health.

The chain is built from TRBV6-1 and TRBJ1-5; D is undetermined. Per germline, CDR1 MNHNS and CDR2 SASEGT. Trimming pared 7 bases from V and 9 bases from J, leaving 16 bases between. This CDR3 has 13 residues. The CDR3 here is CASKGSLAGPQHF. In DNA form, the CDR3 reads TGTGCCAGCAAAGGCTCCCTTGCGGGGCCCCAGCATTTT.

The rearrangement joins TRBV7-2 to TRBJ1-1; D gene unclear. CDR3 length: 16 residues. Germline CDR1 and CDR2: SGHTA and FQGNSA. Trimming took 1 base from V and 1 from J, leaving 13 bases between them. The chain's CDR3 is CASSLVVAQQNTEAFF. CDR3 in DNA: TGTGCCAGCAGCTTAGTGGTGGCCCAGCAGAACACTGAAGCTTTCTTT.

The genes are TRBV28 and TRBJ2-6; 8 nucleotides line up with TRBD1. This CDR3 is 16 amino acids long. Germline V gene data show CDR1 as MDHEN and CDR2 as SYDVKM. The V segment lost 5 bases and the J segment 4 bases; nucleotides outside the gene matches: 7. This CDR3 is CASSPAGGIGANVLTF. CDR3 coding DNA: TGTGCCAGCAGTCCGGCAGGGGGCATCGGGGCCAACGTCCTGACTTTC.

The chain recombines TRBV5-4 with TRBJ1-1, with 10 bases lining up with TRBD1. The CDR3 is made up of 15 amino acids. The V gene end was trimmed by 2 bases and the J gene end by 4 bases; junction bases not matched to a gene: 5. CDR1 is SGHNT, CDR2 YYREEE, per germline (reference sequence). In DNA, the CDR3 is TGTGCCAGCAGCTTTGACAGGGGGCTTTTCACTGAAGCTTTCTTT. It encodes CASSFDRGLFTEAFF.

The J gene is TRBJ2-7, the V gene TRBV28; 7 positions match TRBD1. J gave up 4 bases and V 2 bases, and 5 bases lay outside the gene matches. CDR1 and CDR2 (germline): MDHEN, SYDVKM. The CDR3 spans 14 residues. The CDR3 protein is CASSLRQGRYEQYF. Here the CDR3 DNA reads TGTGCCAGCAGTTTACGACAGGGTCGATACGAGCAGTACTTC.

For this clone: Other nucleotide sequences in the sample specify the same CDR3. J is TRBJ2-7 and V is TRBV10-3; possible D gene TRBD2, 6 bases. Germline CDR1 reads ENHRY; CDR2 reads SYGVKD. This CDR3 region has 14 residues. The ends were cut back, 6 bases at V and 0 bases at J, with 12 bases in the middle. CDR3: CAIRTGTSSYEQYF. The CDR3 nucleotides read TGTGCCATCAGGACCGGGACTTCCTCCTACGAGCAGTACTTC.

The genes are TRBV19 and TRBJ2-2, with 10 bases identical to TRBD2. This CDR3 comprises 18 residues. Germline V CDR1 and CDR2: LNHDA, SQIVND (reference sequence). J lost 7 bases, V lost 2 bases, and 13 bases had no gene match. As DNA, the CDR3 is TGTGCCAGTAGTATATCCCTAGCGGGAGCAGGTTTGTTCGGGGAGCTGTTTTTT. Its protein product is CASSISLAGAGLFGELFF.

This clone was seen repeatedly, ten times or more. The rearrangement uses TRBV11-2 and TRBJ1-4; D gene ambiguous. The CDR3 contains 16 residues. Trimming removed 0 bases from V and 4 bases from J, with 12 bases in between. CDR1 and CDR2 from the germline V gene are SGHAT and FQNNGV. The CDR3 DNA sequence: TGTGCCAGCAGCTTAGATCGAGGGCCCCGTAATGAAAAACTGTTTTTT. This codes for CASSLDRGPRNEKLFF.

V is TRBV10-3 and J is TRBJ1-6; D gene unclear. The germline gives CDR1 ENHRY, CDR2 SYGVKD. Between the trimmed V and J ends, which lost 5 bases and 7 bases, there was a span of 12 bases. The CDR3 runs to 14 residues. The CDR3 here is CAISSAMENSPLHF. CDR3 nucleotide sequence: TGTGCCATCAGTTCCGCTATGGAGAATTCACCCCTCCACTTT.

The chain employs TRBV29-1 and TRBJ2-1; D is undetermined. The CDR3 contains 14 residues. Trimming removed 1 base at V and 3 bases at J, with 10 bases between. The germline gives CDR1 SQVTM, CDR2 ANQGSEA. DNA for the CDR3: TGCAGCGTTGAAGGGCAGACCCGCTACAATGAGCAGTTCTTC. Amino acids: CSVEGQTRYNEQFF.

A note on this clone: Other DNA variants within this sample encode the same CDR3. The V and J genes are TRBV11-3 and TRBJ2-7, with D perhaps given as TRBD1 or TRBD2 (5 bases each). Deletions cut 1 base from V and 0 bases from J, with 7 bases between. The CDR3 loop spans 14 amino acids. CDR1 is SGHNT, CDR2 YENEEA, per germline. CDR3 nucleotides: TGTGCCAGCAGCTTAGGAGGGACCTCCTACGAGCAGTACTTC. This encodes CASSLGGTSYEQYF.

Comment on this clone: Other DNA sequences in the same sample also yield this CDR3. The CDR3, as DNA: TGCGCCAGCAGCTTGGACGGGTCGTCCTACGAGCAGTACTTC. Amino acid sequence: CASSLDGSSYEQYF. The chain has TRBV5-1 and TRBJ2-7; no firm D call. Deletions cut 0 bases from V and 1 base from J, with 8 bases between. This CDR3 is built from 14 residues. Looked up from germline, CDR1 is SGHRS and CDR2 is YFSETQ.

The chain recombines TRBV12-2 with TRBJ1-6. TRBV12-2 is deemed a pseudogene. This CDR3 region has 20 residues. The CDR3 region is CASRLARRPNKSSYNSPLHF. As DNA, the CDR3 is TGTGCAAGTCGCTTAGCGCGGCGGCCTAATAAGAGCTCCTATAATTCACCCCTCCACTTT.

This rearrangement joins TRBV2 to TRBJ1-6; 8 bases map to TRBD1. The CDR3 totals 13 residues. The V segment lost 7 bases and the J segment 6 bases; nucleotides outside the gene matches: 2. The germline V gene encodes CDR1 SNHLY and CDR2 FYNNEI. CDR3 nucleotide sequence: TGTGCCAGCAATGGACAGGGTAATTCACCCCTCCACTTT. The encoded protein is CASNGQGNSPLHF. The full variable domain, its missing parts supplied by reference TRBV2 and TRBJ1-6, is EPEVTQTPSHQVTQMGQEVILRCVPISNHLYFYWYRQILGQKVEFLVSFYNNEISEKSEIFDDQFSVERPDGSNFTLKIRSTKLEDSAMYFCASNGQGNSPLHFGNGTRLTVT.

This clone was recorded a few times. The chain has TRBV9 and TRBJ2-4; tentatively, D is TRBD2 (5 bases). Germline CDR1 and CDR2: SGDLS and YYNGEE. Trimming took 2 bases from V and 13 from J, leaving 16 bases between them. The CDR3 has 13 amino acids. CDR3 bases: TGTGCCAGCAGCGTTCAGATTAGCGACAACCAGTACTTC. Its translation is CASSVQISDNQYF.

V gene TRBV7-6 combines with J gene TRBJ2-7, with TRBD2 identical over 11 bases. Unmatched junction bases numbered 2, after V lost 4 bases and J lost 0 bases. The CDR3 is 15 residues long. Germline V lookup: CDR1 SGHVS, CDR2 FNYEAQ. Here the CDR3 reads CASSSLAGGSYEQYF. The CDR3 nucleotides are TGTGCCAGCAGCTCCCTAGCGGGGGGCTCCTACGAGCAGTACTTC.

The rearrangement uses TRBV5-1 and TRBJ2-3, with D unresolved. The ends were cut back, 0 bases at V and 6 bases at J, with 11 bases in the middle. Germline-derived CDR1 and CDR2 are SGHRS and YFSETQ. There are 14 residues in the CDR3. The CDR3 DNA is TGCGCCAGCAGCTTGGTTACAGAGAGGGATACGCAGTATTTT. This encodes CASSLVTERDTQYF.

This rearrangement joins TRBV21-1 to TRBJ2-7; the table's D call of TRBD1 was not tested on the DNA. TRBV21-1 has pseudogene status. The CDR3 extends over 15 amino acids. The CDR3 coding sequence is TGTGCCAGCAGCAAAAGGGGGACAGTTAGCTACGAGCAGTACTTC. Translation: CASSKRGTVSYEQYF.

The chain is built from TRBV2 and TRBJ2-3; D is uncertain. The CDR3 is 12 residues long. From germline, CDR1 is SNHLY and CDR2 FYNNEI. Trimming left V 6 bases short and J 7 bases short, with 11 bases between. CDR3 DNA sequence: TGTGCCAGCAGGGCCCTCACGAATACGCAGTATTTT. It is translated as CASRALTNTQYF.

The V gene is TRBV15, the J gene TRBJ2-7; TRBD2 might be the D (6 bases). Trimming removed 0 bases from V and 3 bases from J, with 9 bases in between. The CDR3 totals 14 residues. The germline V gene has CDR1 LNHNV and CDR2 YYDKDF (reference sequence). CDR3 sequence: CATSRDWGGYEQYF. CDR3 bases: TGTGCCACCAGCAGAGATTGGGGAGGCTACGAGCAGTACTTC.

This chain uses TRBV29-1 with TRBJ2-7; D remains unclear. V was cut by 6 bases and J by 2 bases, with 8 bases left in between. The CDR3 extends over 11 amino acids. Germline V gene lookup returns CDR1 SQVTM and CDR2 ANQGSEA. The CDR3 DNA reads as TGCAGCGTCCTCGAAACCTACGAGCAGTACTTC. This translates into CSVLETYEQYF.

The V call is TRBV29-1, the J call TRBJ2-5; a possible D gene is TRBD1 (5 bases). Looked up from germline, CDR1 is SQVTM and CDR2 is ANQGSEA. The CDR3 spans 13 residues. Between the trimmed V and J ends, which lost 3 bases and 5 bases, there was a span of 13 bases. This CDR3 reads CSVDQGGSETQYF. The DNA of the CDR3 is TGCAGCGTTGACCAGGGTGGGTCTGAGACCCAGTACTTC. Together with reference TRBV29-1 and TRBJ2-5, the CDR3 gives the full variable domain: SAVISQKPSRDICQRGTSLTIQCQVDSQVTMMFWYRQQPGQSLTLIATANQGSEATYESGFVIDKFPISRPNLTFSTLTVSNMSPEDSSIYLCSVDQGGSETQYFGPGTRLLVL.

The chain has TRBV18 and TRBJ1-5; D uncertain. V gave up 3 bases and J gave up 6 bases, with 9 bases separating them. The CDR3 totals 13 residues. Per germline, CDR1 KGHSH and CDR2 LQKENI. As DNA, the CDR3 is TGTGCCAGCTCACCCGGAAACAGTCAGCCCCAGCATTTT. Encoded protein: CASSPGNSQPQHF.

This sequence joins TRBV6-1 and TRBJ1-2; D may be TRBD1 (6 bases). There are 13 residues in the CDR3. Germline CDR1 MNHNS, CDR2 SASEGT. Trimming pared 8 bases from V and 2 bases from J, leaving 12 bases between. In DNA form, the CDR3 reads TGTGCCAGCGTAACAGGGAGGAACTATGGCTACACCTTC. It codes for CASVTGRNYGYTF.

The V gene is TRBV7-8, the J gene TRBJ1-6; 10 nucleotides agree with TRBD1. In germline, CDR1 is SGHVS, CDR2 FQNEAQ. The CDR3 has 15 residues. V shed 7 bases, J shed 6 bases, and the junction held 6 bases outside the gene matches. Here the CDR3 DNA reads TGTGCCAGCACCCTGGACAGGGGGTTTAATTCACCCCTCCACTTT. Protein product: CASTLDRGFNSPLHF.

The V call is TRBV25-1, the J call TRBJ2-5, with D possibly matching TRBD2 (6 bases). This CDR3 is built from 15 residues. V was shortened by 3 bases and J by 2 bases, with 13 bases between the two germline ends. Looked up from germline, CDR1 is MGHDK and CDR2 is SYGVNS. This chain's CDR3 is CASSDPKRAQETQYF. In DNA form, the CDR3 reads TGTGCCAGCAGTGATCCCAAGCGGGCACAAGAGACCCAGTACTTC.

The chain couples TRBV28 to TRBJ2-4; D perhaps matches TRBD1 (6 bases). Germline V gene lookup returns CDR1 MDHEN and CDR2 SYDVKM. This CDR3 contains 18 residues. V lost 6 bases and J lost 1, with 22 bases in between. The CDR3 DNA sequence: TGTGCCAGCAGCCTCAATCCACAGGGCAATTGGGCCAAAAACATTCAGTACTTC. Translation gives CASSLNPQGNWAKNIQYF. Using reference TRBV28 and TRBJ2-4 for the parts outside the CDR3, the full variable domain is DVKVTQSSRYLVKRTGEKVFLECVQDMDHENMFWYRQDPGLGLRLIYFSYDVKMKEKGDIPEGYSVSREKKERFSLILESASTNQTSMYLCASSLNPQGNWAKNIQYFGAGTRLSVL.

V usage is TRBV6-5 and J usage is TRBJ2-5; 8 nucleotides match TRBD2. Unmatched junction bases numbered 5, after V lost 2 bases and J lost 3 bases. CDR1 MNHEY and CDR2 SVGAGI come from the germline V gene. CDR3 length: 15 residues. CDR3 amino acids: CASSYLGLAEETQYF. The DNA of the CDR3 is TGTGCCAGCAGTTACCTTGGACTAGCAGAAGAGACCCAGTACTTC.

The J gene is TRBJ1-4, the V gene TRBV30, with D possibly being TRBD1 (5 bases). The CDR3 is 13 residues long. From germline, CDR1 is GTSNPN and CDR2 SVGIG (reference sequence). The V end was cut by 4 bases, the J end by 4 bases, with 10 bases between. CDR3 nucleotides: TGTGCCTGGAAAAAACAGGTTAATGAAAAACTGTTTTTT. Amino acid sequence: CAWKKQVNEKLFF.

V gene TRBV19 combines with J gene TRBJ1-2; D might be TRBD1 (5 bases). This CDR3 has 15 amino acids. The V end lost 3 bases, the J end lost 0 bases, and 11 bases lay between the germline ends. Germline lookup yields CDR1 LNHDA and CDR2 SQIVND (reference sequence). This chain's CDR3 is CASSISTATNYGYTF. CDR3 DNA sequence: TGTGCCAGTAGTATCTCGACAGCAACTAACTATGGCTACACCTTC.